The clone carrying this TCR beta chain was observed many times. The sample is drawn from a study of T-cell reconstitution after alpha-beta-depleted transplantation in children. The authors prepared the TCRbeta library with unique molecular identifiers. TCRdb re-analysed the PCR reads in MiXCR, keeping a single row per CDR3 protein. The sample shows over 450,000 distinct CDR3 sequences, roughly a tenth of them seen only once. Trimming took off 3 bases at V and 7 bases at J, with 16 bases between the two ends. Looked up from germline, CDR1 is SNHLY and CDR2 is FYNNEI. The CDR3 runs 14 residues. The genes are TRBV2 and TRBJ2-7; D might be TRBD1 or TRBD2, each matching 5 bases. This clonotype was obtained from a child aged 2-15 years with inherited bone marrow failure, due to receive a stem cell transplant. The sequenced sample was PBMCs, obtained before TCRalphabeta/CD19-depleted stem cell transplant. CDR3 in DNA: TGTGCCAGCAGTGACGGGACCTTTGTTGCAGAGCAGTACTTC. Its protein product is CASSDGTFVAEQYF.